A single sample is the source of the 16 T cell receptor beta chains below, sequenced in a study of cytotoxic CD8 clonotypes in ibrutinib-treated CLL. TCRdb's table, derived via immunoSEQ multiplex PCR, lists solely in-frame clones and lacks some. The table has roughly 220,000 clones, roughly 77% seen once. Sequencing used PBMCs, obtained after 12 months of ibrutinib treatment. The origin of the receptors is a human donor with chronic lymphocytic leukemia.

This rearrangement joins TRBV19 to TRBJ2-1; D remains ambiguous. This CDR3 has 15 residues. Looked up from germline, CDR1 is LNHDA and CDR2 is SQIVND (reference sequence). V lost 6 bases and J 0 bases, leaving 12 bases between the germline ends. The CDR3 region has the DNA TGTGCCAGTAGACTTCATTCGAGCTCCTACAATGAGCAGTTCTTC. Protein sequence: CASRLHSSSYNEQFF. Looking up the rest from reference TRBV19 and TRBJ2-1 gives the full variable domain: DGGITQSPKYLFRKEGQNVTLSCEQNLNHDAMYWYRQDPGQGLRLIYYSQIVNDFQKGDIAEGYSVSREKKESFPLTVTSAQKNPTAFYLCASRLHSSSYNEQFFGPGTRLTVL.

This sequence joins TRBV20-1 and TRBJ1-2; D remains ambiguous. Germline lookup yields CDR1 DFQATT and CDR2 SNEGSKA (reference sequence). The CDR3 runs 11 residues. The V end lost 5 bases, the J end lost 5 bases, and 9 bases lay between the germline ends. The CDR3 bases are TGCAGTGCTGGACGGGGATATGGCTACACCTTC. Its protein is CSAGRGYGYTF.

CDR3 DNA sequence: TGTGCCAGCAGGGCCAACTGGGGGGAGACCCAGTACTTC. Translating it yields CASRANWGETQYF. The gene calls are TRBV9 and TRBJ2-5; D could derive from TRBD1 or TRBD2 (5 bases each). The CDR3 totals 13 residues. Trimming stripped 5 bases from V and 5 bases from J, with 13 bases between. Germline V lookup: CDR1 SGDLS, CDR2 YYNGEE.

This clone was found once. The chain has TRBV6-5 and TRBJ1-2; 7 bases match TRBD1. The CDR3 is made up of 14 amino acids. Germline assignment: CDR1 MNHEY and CDR2 SVGAGI. Unmatched junction bases numbered 9, after V lost 7 bases and J lost 4 bases. For the CDR3, the DNA is TGTGCCAGCACCCGTCAGACAGGGAGCTATGGCTACACCTTC. Translation gives CASTRQTGSYGYTF.

The V call is TRBV6-6, the J call TRBJ2-3; 13 nucleotides line up with TRBD2. Germline V lookup: CDR1 MNHNY, CDR2 SVGAGI (reference sequence). This CDR3 has 16 residues. The V and J ends lost 8 bases and 0 bases, in that order; junction bases with no gene match: 5. CDR3 DNA: TGTGCCAGCGGACTAGCGGGAGTGATTAGCACAGATACGCAGTATTTT. It codes for CASGLAGVISTDTQYF.

V and J are TRBV18 and TRBJ2-7; D may match TRBD1 or TRBD2 (5 bases each). CDR3 length: 13 residues. Germline V lookup: CDR1 KGHSH, CDR2 LQKENI. Trimming pared 3 bases from V and 5 bases from J, leaving 11 bases between. CDR3 nucleotides: TGTGCCAGCTCACCCCGGGGACGGGACGAGCAGTACTTC. It translates to CASSPRGRDEQYF.

This clone was picked up a small number of times. This sample includes further DNA sequences coding for the same CDR3. CDR3 in amino acids: CASSLGPGGSSYEQYF. The DNA for the CDR3 is TGTGCCAGCAGCTTAGGGCCTGGCGGGAGCTCCTACGAGCAGTACTTC. The chain combines TRBV7-2 with TRBJ2-7, with 7 bases matching TRBD2. The CDR3 runs 16 residues. CDR1 and CDR2 (germline): SGHTA, FQGNSA. V trimming: 1 base; J trimming: 0 bases; junction bases outside the gene matches: 6.

Comments on this clone: The same CDR3 arises from other DNA sequences in this sample as well. The rearrangement joins TRBV6-5 to TRBJ1-5, with D unclear. Between the trimmed V and J ends, which lost 2 bases and 0 bases, there was a span of 8 bases. Germline V gene sequence: CDR1 MNHEY, CDR2 SVGAGI. The CDR3 is 15 residues long. As DNA, the CDR3 is TGTGCCAGCAGTTACGAGCGGAATAGCAATCAGCCCCAGCATTTT. Translation gives CASSYERNSNQPQHF.

The chain combines TRBV7-2 with TRBJ2-7; D gene uncertain. V was pared by 4 bases and J by 7 bases, with 11 bases between. Per germline, CDR1 SGHTA and CDR2 FQGNSA. The CDR3 runs to 12 residues. The CDR3 DNA reads TGTGCCAGCAGCTCCTCTTTGGGGGAGCAGTACTTC. This sequence encodes CASSSSLGEQYF.

This clone was counted once. The V gene is TRBV19, the J gene TRBJ1-5, with unresolved D. The CDR3 runs 17 residues. Between the trimmed V and J ends, which lost 7 bases and 0 bases, there was a span of 19 bases. Germline CDR1 is LNHDA and CDR2 is SQIVND (reference sequence). In nucleotides, the CDR3 is TGTGCCAGTACCGAGTATGGAAGGATGTATAGCAATCAGCCCCAGCATTTT. Amino acids: CASTEYGRMYSNQPQHF.

The rearrangement uses TRBV7-2 and TRBJ2-3, with 10 bases matching TRBD2. This CDR3 contains 16 residues. The germline V gene has CDR1 SGHTA and CDR2 FQGNSA. Trimming at V came to 1 base and at J to 4 bases, leaving 5 bases not matched to a gene. Written as DNA, the CDR3 is TGTGCCAGCAGCTTAGTTAGCAGCGGGGGGGCAGATACGCAGTATTTT. Protein product: CASSLVSSGGADTQYF.

This clone was counted a few times. The chain carries TRBV7-9 and TRBJ1-5; TRBD1 is a possible D gene (6 bases). Trimming cost V 5 bases and J 6 bases, with 17 bases left between them. Germline values: CDR1 SEHNR, CDR2 FQNEAQ (reference sequence). This CDR3 region has 15 residues. Here the CDR3 reads CASSQGIGVGQPQHF. The CDR3 DNA reads as TGTGCCAGCAGCCAGGGGATAGGGGTCGGTCAGCCCCAGCATTTT.

The table lists this clone with a few counts. The rearrangement joins TRBV11-1 to TRBJ2-1, with 10 bases identical to TRBD1. CDR1 SGHAT and CDR2 FQDESV come from the germline V gene (reference sequence). The ends lost 4 bases at V and 10 bases at J; junction bases unmatched: 10. The CDR3 is 15 amino acids. CDR3 nucleotides: TGTGCCAGCAGCTCCGGGACAGGGGTTTGGGAGGAGCAGTTCTTC. Its protein product is CASSSGTGVWEEQFF.

This clone was counted a few times. The chain is built from TRBV4-2 and TRBJ1-5; 9 bases fit TRBD1. Germline CDR1 and CDR2: LGHNA and YNFKEQ. The CDR3 covers 18 residues. The ends lost 5 bases at V and 1 base at J; junction bases unmatched: 12. CDR3 DNA: TGTGCCAGCAGCGAGGAGACAGGGGGTTTTGGAAGCAATCAGCCCCAGCATTTT. Protein sequence: CASSEETGGFGSNQPQHF.

This clone has a handful of counts. The chain employs TRBV5-1 and TRBJ1-1; D may be TRBD1 (5 bases). V lost 0 bases to trimming and J lost 2 bases, with 8 bases between them. The germline V gene has CDR1 SGHRS and CDR2 YFSETQ. This CDR3 comprises 14 residues. Here the CDR3 reads CASSLGGTNTEAFF. As DNA, the CDR3 is TGCGCCAGCAGCTTGGGCGGGACCAACACTGAAGCTTTCTTT.

CDR3 DNA: TGTGCCTGGAGTGTGGGCGGCCACTCTGGAAACACCATATATTTT. Residues: CAWSVGGHSGNTIYF. The rearrangement joins TRBV30 to TRBJ1-3; D not resolved. The germline V gene encodes CDR1 GTSNPN and CDR2 SVGIG (reference sequence). CDR3 length: 15 amino acids. V lost 0 bases and J 0 bases, leaving 9 bases between the germline ends.